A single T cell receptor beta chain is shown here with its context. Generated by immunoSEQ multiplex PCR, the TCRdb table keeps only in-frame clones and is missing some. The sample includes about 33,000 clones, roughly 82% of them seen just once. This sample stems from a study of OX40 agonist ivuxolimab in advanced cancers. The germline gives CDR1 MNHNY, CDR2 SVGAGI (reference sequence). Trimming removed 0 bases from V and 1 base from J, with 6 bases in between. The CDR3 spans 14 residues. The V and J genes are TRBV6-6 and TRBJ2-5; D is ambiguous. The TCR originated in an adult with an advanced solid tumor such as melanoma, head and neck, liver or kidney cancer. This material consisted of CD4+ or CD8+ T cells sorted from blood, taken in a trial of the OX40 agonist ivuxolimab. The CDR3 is CASSYSVIQETQYF. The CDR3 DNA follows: TGTGCCAGCAGTTACTCAGTAATCCAAGAGACCCAGTACTTC.